This T cell receptor beta chain appears in the sequencing data of a study of blood T cell repertoires in COVID-19 (dated by TCRdb to the early 2020s). As for the study more broadly: Collaborator samples came from the United States, Italy and Spain and covered acute and convalescent phases of COVID-19. The prospective study material was composed of cDNA or gDNA derived from T cells, B-cell-depleted T cells, or PBMCs. HLA class I and class II types, where available, came from metadata supplied by the sample provider rather than from assay-based typing. The dataset comprised deeply sampled blood TCRbeta repertoires from subjects exposed to, actively infected with, or recovered from COVID-19. The repertoires were released in a freely available public database meant as a resource for research on the immune response to SARS-CoV-2. A de-identified subject ID, COVID-19 status, age in years and sex were almost always included in the sample metadata. Samples came from the ongoing ImmuneRACE study (first 160 participants) plus 1,254 subjects from 6 global collaborators. The full study reports these points: Clinical and demographic metadata were provided uncurated, with the amount varying by source and participant.

There are 11 amino acids in the CDR3, from cysteine to phenylalanine inclusive. Of the read, only the CDR3 DNA is kept; its 33 bases are in frame from base 1. Via the germline V gene, CDR1 is ENHRY and CDR2 SYGVKD. V is shortened by 7 bases, J by 8 bases, and the region joining them spans 9 bases. Each collaborating institution followed its own protocols to collect whole blood in K2EDTA tubes. Collaborator samples were shipped for TCRbeta analysis as frozen whole blood, isolated PBMCs, or DNA extracted from either sample type. With respect to this clone: What antigen it recognizes has not been identified. Within one base of it there is no much larger clone, and no base qualities were kept.

The immunoSEQ Assay, a bias-controlled multiplex PCR, was used to amplify TCRbeta CDR3 regions from genomic DNA. The original pipeline was this. The number of nucleated cells in each sample was estimated from the amplification of reference gene primers within the assay. Sequence reads were collapsed and filtered to measure the absolute abundance of every unique TCRbeta CDR3 rearrangement. Productive Simpson clonality was computed per sample as the square root of Simpson's diversity index over productive rearrangements. TCRdb took this table from immuneACCESS and kept in-frame rearrangements with V and J called. Such tables lack part of the clones; where checked against another copy, unresolved V genes explain under half of the gap, and the rest is unexplained. V and J calls and clone size follow that table, whereas D and trimming were derived from the DNA. The sample yields 200,000 or so clones; roughly 79% were counted once. The ten most abundant clones make up approximately 15% of the sample.

The sequence joins TRBV10-3 to TRBJ2-1; the best D guess is TRBD1, with 5 bases matching. Source material: peripheral blood. The receptor's source is a man aged 55 to 70 with active or convalescent COVID-19. For the CDR3, the sequence is CAIKGVDEQFF. The DNA is as follows: TGTGCCATCAAAGGGGTCGATGAGCAGTTCTTC.